This record looks at one T cell receptor (beta chain) sequence and its context. The specificity of this receptor is unknown. Within one base of it there is no much larger clone, and no base qualities were kept. This sample was taken from a study of blood T cells in healthy people across ages (dated by TCRdb to about 2015). Background for the entire study: Template switching captured roughly one uniquely barcoded TCR beta cDNA molecule per two T cells in model experiments. The donors were divided into four age groups: young (average around 17 years), middle-aged (approximately 39), aged (approximately 62) and long-lived (more than 75). Two additional independent replicas of 1 million unique cDNA reads from the same blood draw were analyzed for two donors (one aged 18 to 29 and one aged 80 or older). Age-related changes in TCR beta repertoire diversity were measured in the study by deep sequencing normalized with unique cDNA molecular identifiers. Donors of different ages were randomly distributed across sequencing lanes to avoid experimental bias. Study-level results and caveats: As age increased, observed TCR beta diversity per million T cells dropped in a roughly linear way, and a significant reduction was already evident by age 40. A strong correlation was found between observed TCR beta diversity and the percentage of naive T cells measured by flow cytometry. Estimates of total diversity from one million sequenced T cells were regarded as lower bounds and underestimates. The CMV infection status of donors was not known, potentially confounding age-related changes in expanded clonotypes. Bulk unsorted PBMC profiling prevented conclusive comparison of naive and antigen-experienced compartments. The long-lived group showed more naive CD4+ T cells, fewer expanded clones and increased TCR diversity than the aged group, suggesting age selection.

Here V drops 6 bases and J drops 0 bases, and the junction holds 8 bases not matched to any gene. Its CDR3 holds 16 amino acids, cysteine through phenylalanine. Of all the DNA, just the CDR3 is kept, 48 bases in frame from base 1. The donors were some 36 Caucasian individuals from Russia, aged about 6 to 95 years, who were systemically healthy. Ten milliliters of peripheral blood were drawn from each donor into EDTA-treated Vacutainer tubes. Ficoll-Paque density-gradient centrifugation was used to isolate PBMCs, with at least 7 million per sample. Total RNA was extracted from PBMCs with Trizol reagent, with at least 5 micrograms obtained per sample. For every donor, flow cytometry on a PBMC aliquot measured the percentage of naive CD45RAhigh/CD27high T cells. To prepare the library, 5' RACE was applied. The sample was run on an Illumina HiSeq 2500. The second PCR ran for roughly 7 to 11 cycles and used a J-beta primer mix along with a sample-barcoded 5' primer. A template-switch 5' adaptor carrying 12 random nucleotides introduced a unique molecular identifier onto each TCR beta cDNA molecule. Each sample yielded at least 3 million CDR3-containing paired-end reads. The Mint cDNA synthesis kit, primed by a TRBC-specific oligonucleotide, was used to synthesize first-strand cDNA from all RNA. Following uracil-DNA glycosylase treatment, a first 18-cycle PCR with universal primers M1SS and BC2_uni_R was performed on all cDNA. The paper's data handling went like this. Normalization of each sample was performed by random selection of 1 million high-quality reads, each carrying a distinct molecular identifier. Instead of being binned into consensus sequences, reads with shared molecular identifiers were discarded. MiTCR, with a Q25 quality threshold and the strictest error-elimination algorithm, was used for CDR3 identification, clonotype clustering and error correction. A nonparametric unseen species model with Euler transformation was used to estimate a lower bound on total TCR beta diversity. TCRdb's own reprocessing of the public reads used fastp at Q25 and MiXCR and kept productive beta chains. Under each unique CDR3 protein, matching rows form one entry showing the most common genes and DNA. The V and J calls follow TCRdb's processing rather than the paper's. This sample gives approximately 600,000 distinct CDR3 sequences in total; 58% of them show up just once. The ten most abundant clones make up 30% to 45% of the sample.

This TCR came from a man aged 55 to 69 in good health. The chain links TRBV12-3 or TRBV12-4 with TRBJ1-5, and 7 junctional nucleotides match TRBD1. The sample taken for sequencing was blood. The CDR3 protein sequence reads: CASSNPGGGSNQPQHF. The nucleotide sequence reads TGTGCCAGCAGCAATCCAGGGGGGGGTAGCAATCAGCCCCAGCATTTT.